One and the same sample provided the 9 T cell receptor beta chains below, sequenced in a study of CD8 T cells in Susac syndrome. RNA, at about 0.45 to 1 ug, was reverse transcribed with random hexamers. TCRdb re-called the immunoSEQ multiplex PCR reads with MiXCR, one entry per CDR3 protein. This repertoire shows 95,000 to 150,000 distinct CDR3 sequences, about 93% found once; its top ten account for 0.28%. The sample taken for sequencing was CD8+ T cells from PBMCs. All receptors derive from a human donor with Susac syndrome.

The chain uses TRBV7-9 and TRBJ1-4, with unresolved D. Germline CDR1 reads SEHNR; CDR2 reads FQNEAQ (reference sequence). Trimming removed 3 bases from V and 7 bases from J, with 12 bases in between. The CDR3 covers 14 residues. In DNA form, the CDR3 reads TGTGCCAGCAGCTTTGCCAGCAAGCTTGAAAAACTGTTTTTT. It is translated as CASSFASKLEKLFF.

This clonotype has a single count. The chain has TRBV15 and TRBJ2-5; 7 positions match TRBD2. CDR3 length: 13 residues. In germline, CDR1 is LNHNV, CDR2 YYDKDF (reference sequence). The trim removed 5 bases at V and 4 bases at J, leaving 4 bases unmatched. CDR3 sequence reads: CATSSTGGETQYF. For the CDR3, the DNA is TGTGCCACCAGCTCCACGGGGGGAGAGACCCAGTACTTC.

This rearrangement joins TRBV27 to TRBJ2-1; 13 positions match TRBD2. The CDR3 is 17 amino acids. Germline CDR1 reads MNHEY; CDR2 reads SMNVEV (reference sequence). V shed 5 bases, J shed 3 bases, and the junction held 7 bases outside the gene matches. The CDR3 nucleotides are TGTGCCAGCAGTCACGGGACTAGCGGGGATTTCTACAATGAGCAGTTCTTC. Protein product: CASSHGTSGDFYNEQFF.

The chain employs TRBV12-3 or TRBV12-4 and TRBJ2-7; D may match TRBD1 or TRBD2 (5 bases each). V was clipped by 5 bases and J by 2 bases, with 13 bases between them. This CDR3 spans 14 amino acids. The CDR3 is CASSPGTYTYEQYF. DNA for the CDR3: TGTGCCAGCAGTCCTGGGACCTACACCTACGAGCAGTACTTC.

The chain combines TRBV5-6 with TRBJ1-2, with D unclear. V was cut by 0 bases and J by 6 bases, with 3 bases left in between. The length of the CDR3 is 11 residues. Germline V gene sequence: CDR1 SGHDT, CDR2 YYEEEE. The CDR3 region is CASSLADGYTF. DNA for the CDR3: TGTGCCAGCAGCTTGGCGGATGGCTACACCTTC.

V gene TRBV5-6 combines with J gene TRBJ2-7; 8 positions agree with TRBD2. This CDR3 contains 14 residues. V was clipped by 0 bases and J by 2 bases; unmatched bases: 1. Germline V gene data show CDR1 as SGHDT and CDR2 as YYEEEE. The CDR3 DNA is TGTGCCAGCAGCTTGGACGGGGGGGCCTACGAGCAGTACTTC. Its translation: CASSLDGGAYEQYF.

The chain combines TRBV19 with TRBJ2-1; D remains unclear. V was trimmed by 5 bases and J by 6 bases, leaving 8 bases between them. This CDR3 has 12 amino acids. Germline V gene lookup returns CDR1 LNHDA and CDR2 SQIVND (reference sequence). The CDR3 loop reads CASSPRSNEQFF. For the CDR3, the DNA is TGTGCCAGTAGTCCCCGGAGCAATGAGCAGTTCTTC.

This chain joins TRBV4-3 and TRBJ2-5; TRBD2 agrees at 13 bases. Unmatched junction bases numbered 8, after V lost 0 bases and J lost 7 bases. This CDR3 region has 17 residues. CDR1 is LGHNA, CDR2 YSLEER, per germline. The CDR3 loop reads CASSQDQLAGGLVTQYF. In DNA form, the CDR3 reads TGCGCCAGCAGCCAAGACCAACTAGCGGGGGGGCTTGTGACCCAGTACTTC.

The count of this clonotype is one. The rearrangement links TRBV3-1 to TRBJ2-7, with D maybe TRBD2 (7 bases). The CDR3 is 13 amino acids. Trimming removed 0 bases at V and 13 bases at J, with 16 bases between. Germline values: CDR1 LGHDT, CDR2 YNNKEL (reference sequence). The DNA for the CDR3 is TGTGCCAGCAGCCAAGATCTGAGGGGGGGCGCTTACTTC. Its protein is CASSQDLRGGAYF.